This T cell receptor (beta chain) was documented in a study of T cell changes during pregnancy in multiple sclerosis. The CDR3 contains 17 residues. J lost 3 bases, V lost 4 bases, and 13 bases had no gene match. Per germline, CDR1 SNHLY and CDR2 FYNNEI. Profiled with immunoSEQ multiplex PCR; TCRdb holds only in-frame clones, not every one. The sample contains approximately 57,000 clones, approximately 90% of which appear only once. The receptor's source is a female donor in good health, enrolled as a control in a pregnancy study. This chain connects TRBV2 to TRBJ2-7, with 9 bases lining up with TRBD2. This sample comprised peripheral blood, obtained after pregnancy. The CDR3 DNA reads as TGTGCCAGCAGTGGCCGTGGCGGGGGGGCCTCGAGCTACGAGCAGTACTTC. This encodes CASSGRGGGASSYEQYF.